This note documents a single T cell receptor beta chain sequence. The library protocol tagged individual cDNA molecules with unique molecular identifiers. TCRdb recomputed calls from the 5' RACE reads with MiXCR, one row per CDR3 protein. This repertoire shows some 27,000 distinct CDR3 sequences, roughly 5% found once; its top ten account for 9% to 14%. This record belongs to a study of early T cells in non-severe SARS-CoV-2 infection. Turning to the study itself: The authors sequenced bulk RNA from unsorted whole blood, leaving chains unpaired.

Material: whole blood. The TCR comes from an adult who was a healthcare worker with PCR-confirmed SARS-CoV-2 infection or an uninfected control (not recorded which).

CDR3 amino acids: CASSQAAGGTEAFF. In DNA form, the CDR3 reads TGTGCCAGCAGCCAAGCCGCAGGGGGGACTGAAGCTTTCTTT. The chain recombines TRBV14 with TRBJ1-1, with 7 positions matching TRBD1. The CDR3 length is 14 residues. The germline V gene has CDR1 SGHDN and CDR2 FVKESK. Trimming at V came to 1 base and at J to 5 bases, leaving 4 bases not matched to a gene.